Presented here are 29 T cell receptor beta chains from one specimen sequenced in a study of blood T cell repertoires in COVID-19. Repertoires were generated with immunoSEQ multiplex PCR, while TCRdb's copy carries only in-frame clones and drops some. The sample gives fewer than 200,000 clones, nearly 90% of which show up once; roughly 21% is in the top ten. The sample comprised peripheral blood. The receptors were sampled from a man in his sixties with active or convalescent COVID-19.

The chain recombines TRBV5-5 with TRBJ2-3; TRBD2 matches at 10 bases. The CDR3 is made up of 17 amino acids. The J segment lost 1 base and the V segment lost 0 bases, leaving 5 bases of the junction unmatched. Germline CDR1 is SGHKS and CDR2 is YYEKEE (reference sequence). CDR3 amino acids: CASSLEVAGGRTDTQYF. DNA of the CDR3: TGTGCCAGCAGCTTGGAGGTAGCGGGGGGTCGCACAGATACGCAGTATTTT. Combining the CDR3 with reference TRBV5-5 and TRBJ2-3 gives the whole variable domain DAGVTQSPTHLIKTRGQQVTLRCSPISGHKSVSWYQQVLGQGPQFIFQYYEKEERGRGNFPDRFSARQFPNYSSELNVNALLLGDSALYLCASSLEVAGGRTDTQYFGPGTRLTVL.

The gene calls are TRBV5-1 and TRBJ2-6; 8 bases match TRBD1. This CDR3 comprises 17 residues. Trimming at V came to 4 bases and at J to 0 bases, leaving 6 bases not matched to a gene. Germline V gene data show CDR1 as SGHRS and CDR2 as YFSETQ. The CDR3 nucleotides read TGCGCCAGCAGCCATGGACAGGGCCACTCTGGGGCCAACGTCCTGACTTTC. Its translation is CASSHGQGHSGANVLTF.

The chain recombines TRBV9 with TRBJ1-1; no clear D gene. The length of the CDR3 is 15 residues. The germline V and J ends were trimmed by 0 bases and 1 base, with 10 bases remaining between them. Germline CDR1 reads SGDLS; CDR2 reads YYNGEE. The CDR3 bases are TGTGCCAGCAGCGTAGAGTGGCTCCCGAACACTGAAGCTTTCTTT. This codes for CASSVEWLPNTEAFF.

The DNA of the CDR3 is TGTGCCAGCAGCCCGGGACTTAACTATGGCTACACCTTC. It is translated as CASSPGLNYGYTF. V gene TRBV6-5 combines with J gene TRBJ1-2; tentatively, D is TRBD1 (5 bases). Germline assignment: CDR1 MNHEY and CDR2 SVGAGI. The CDR3 contains 13 residues. The V gene lost 6 bases and the J gene lost 1 base, with 9 bases spanning the gap.

This sequence joins TRBV7-9 and TRBJ1-3; TRBD1 matches 11 bases. V lost 5 bases to trimming and J lost 0 bases; unmatched junction nucleotides: 9. Germline lookup yields CDR1 SEHNR and CDR2 FQNEAQ (reference sequence). This CDR3 is built from 18 residues. The CDR3 sequence: CASSPGQGAQSSGNTIYF. For the CDR3, the DNA is TGTGCCAGCAGCCCCGGACAGGGGGCGCAGAGCTCTGGAAACACCATATATTTT.

CDR3 in DNA: TGCGCCAGCAGCTCAACAGGGTCTAGCTCCTACAATGAGCAGTTCTTC. As protein: CASSSTGSSSYNEQFF. The chain employs TRBV5-1 and TRBJ2-1; D may be TRBD1 (6 bases). V lost 3 bases to trimming and J lost 0 bases, with 13 bases between them. The CDR3 length is 16 residues. CDR1 and CDR2 (germline): SGHRS, YFSETQ.

This rearrangement joins TRBV19 to TRBJ1-2, with D maybe TRBD1 (6 bases). Looked up from germline, CDR1 is LNHDA and CDR2 is SQIVND (reference sequence). The CDR3 covers 14 residues. The V and J ends lost 5 bases and 3 bases respectively, with 13 bases between them. The DNA of the CDR3 is TGTGCCAGTAGTGACCTTGGGACACACTATGGCTACACCTTC. Residues: CASSDLGTHYGYTF.

J is TRBJ1-6 and V is TRBV7-9; 10 bases fit TRBD1. V lost 2 bases and J lost 9; bases outside the gene matches: 4. The CDR3 has 15 amino acids. Germline V lookup: CDR1 SEHNR, CDR2 FQNEAQ (reference sequence). The CDR3 nucleotides are TGTGCCAGCAGCTTATTGGGACAGGGGACTTCACCCCTCCACTTT. Its protein product is CASSLLGQGTSPLHF.

This chain connects TRBV18 to TRBJ1-3; D gene unclear. The CDR3 totals 17 residues. Germline assignment: CDR1 KGHSH and CDR2 LQKENI. Trimming left V 1 base short and J 1 base short, with 14 bases between. In DNA, the CDR3 is TGTGCCAGCTCACCACTTGAGCGGATTCGTTCTGGAAACACCATATATTTT. Protein: CASSPLERIRSGNTIYF. Full variable domain (missing parts from reference TRBV18 and TRBJ1-3): NAGVMQNPRHLVRRRGQEARLRCSPMKGHSHVYWYRQLPEEGLKFMVYLQKENIIDESGMPKERFSAEFPKEGPSILRIQQVVRGDSAAYFCASSPLERIRSGNTIYFGEGSWLTVV.

A single count supports this clone. V usage is TRBV2 and J usage is TRBJ1-2, with 9 positions matching TRBD1. The J segment lost 10 bases and the V segment lost 7 bases, leaving 7 bases of the junction unmatched. The CDR3 length is 12 residues. The germline gives CDR1 SNHLY, CDR2 FYNNEI. This chain's CDR3 is CASKRGQGIYTF. The CDR3 DNA follows: TGTGCCAGCAAACGTGGACAGGGGATCTACACCTTC.

J is TRBJ2-7 and V is TRBV5-1; TRBD2 aligns across 10 bases. This CDR3 is 14 amino acids long. Germline values: CDR1 SGHRS, CDR2 YFSETQ. V lost 7 bases and J lost 4; bases outside the gene matches: 8. CDR3 residues: CASARTSGSYEQYF. The CDR3, as DNA: TGCGCCAGCGCGCGGACTAGCGGTTCTTACGAGCAGTACTTC.

The chain has TRBV4-1 and TRBJ1-2; TRBD1 matches 10 bases. Per germline, CDR1 MGHRA and CDR2 YSYEKL. The CDR3 runs 16 residues. V gave up 3 bases and J gave up 6 bases; unmatched junction bases: 10. CDR3 residues: CASSQGQGPGWDGYTF. The CDR3 DNA is TGCGCCAGCAGCCAGGGACAGGGGCCCGGTTGGGATGGCTACACCTTC.

The chain carries TRBV5-1 and TRBJ1-6; D call uncertain. V lost 1 base and J 7 bases, leaving 12 bases between the germline ends. The CDR3 sequence is 15 residues long. Germline V lookup: CDR1 SGHRS, CDR2 YFSETQ. Written as DNA, the CDR3 is TGCGCCAGCAGCTTGTTGTCGGGAAAGAATTCACCCCTCCACTTT. As protein: CASSLLSGKNSPLHF.

The gene calls are TRBV18 and TRBJ2-1; 7 nucleotides line up with TRBD1. CDR1 is KGHSH, CDR2 LQKENI, per germline. The CDR3 loop spans 15 amino acids. J lost 1 base, V lost 3 bases, and 3 bases had no gene match. The CDR3 DNA is TGTGCCAGCTCACCGACAGGGTTGTCCTACAATGAGCAGTTCTTC. Its protein product is CASSPTGLSYNEQFF.

V and J are TRBV18 and TRBJ1-2; 12 positions match TRBD1. The CDR3 totals 17 residues. V shed 2 bases and J 2 bases; nucleotides not matched to a gene: 6. The germline CDR1 and CDR2 sequences are KGHSH and LQKENI. Here the CDR3 reads CASSPEVGTGGNYGYTF. CDR3 nucleotides: TGTGCCAGCTCACCAGAGGTGGGGACAGGGGGCAACTATGGCTACACCTTC.

This clone was seen a handful of times. This chain uses TRBV2 with TRBJ1-5; 10 bases are shared with TRBD1. The CDR3 runs to 14 residues. After removal of 6 bases from V and 5 bases from J, the junction contained 4 bases not matched to a gene. Germline V gene lookup returns CDR1 SNHLY and CDR2 FYNNEI. The CDR3 bases are TGTGCCAGCAGGACCGGACAGGGGGATCAGCCCCAGCATTTT. Its protein product is CASRTGQGDQPQHF.

This sequence joins TRBV5-1 and TRBJ2-2; 7 positions agree with TRBD1. V dropped 3 bases and J dropped 6; count of bases not matched to a gene: 5. CDR3 length: 14 amino acids. Germline CDR1 SGHRS, CDR2 YFSETQ. In DNA, the CDR3 is TGCGCCAGCAGCTCCACAGGGGTCCCCGGGGAGCTGTTTTTT. Translated, it gives CASSSTGVPGELFF. The full variable domain, its missing parts supplied by reference TRBV5-1 and TRBJ2-2, is KAGVTQTPRYLIKTRGQQVTLSCSPISGHRSVSWYQQTPGQGLQFLFEYFSETQRNKGNFPGRFSGRQFSNSRSEMNVSTLELGDSALYLCASSSTGVPGELFFGEGSRLTVL.

The rearrangement uses TRBV5-1 and TRBJ2-3, with 9 nucleotides matching TRBD1. The ends lost 4 bases at V and 3 bases at J; junction bases unmatched: 6. The CDR3 has 15 residues. Germline CDR1 reads SGHRS; CDR2 reads YFSETQ. DNA for the CDR3: TGCGCCAGCAGCCTGGGGACAGGGCAAACAGATACGCAGTATTTT. It yields the protein CASSLGTGQTDTQYF.

DNA of the CDR3: TGCGCCAGCAGCCAAGATCTCGTGACAGATACGCAGTATTTT. Translation: CASSQDLVTDTQYF. The chain recombines TRBV4-1 with TRBJ2-3; D is uncertain. Trimming pared 0 bases from V and 3 bases from J, leaving 7 bases between. The CDR3 loop spans 14 amino acids. CDR1 and CDR2 (germline): MGHRA, YSYEKL.

This clone showed up just once. V is TRBV5-1 and J is TRBJ2-1; 10 nucleotides line up with TRBD1. V lost 5 bases to trimming and J lost 4 bases; unmatched junction nucleotides: 6. Germline V CDR1 and CDR2: SGHRS, YFSETQ. The CDR3 runs to 15 residues. The CDR3 region is CASRTGGSGYNEQFF. As DNA, the CDR3 is TGCGCCAGCAGGACAGGGGGCTCCGGGTACAATGAGCAGTTCTTC.

This clone was picked up a small number of times. DNA of the CDR3: TGTGCCACCAGTGATGCCCTAACCGGGGGAATAAACACCGGGGAGCTGTTTTTT. Its translation: CATSDALTGGINTGELFF. The rearrangement uses TRBV24-1 and TRBJ2-2; a weak D match, TRBD2 (6 bases). Germline V CDR1 and CDR2: KGHDR, SFDVKD. V shed 3 bases and J shed 2 bases, with 18 bases lying between them. The CDR3 is 18 residues long.

This chain links TRBV5-4 with TRBJ2-1; 12 bases match TRBD2. After removal of 3 bases from V and 3 bases from J, the junction contained 1 base not matched to a gene. The V gene's germline CDR1 is SGHNT and CDR2 YYREEE (reference sequence). The CDR3 is made up of 15 amino acids. CDR3 nucleotides: TGTGCCAGCAGCTCGACTAGCGGGGGCTACAATGAGCAGTTCTTC. Protein product: CASSSTSGGYNEQFF.

V usage is TRBV7-2 and J usage is TRBJ2-2; a possible D gene is TRBD1 (5 bases). Looked up from germline, CDR1 is SGHTA and CDR2 is FQGNSA. The CDR3 spans 16 residues. V was clipped by 2 bases and J by 6 bases, with 16 bases between them. CDR3 in DNA: TGTGCCAGCAGCTTATTAGGGGCACCGCAGGCCGGGGAGCTGTTTTTT. Its protein product is CASSLLGAPQAGELFF.

The chain joins TRBV5-1 to TRBJ1-1, with D unresolved. V was trimmed by 0 bases and J by 6 bases, leaving 9 bases between them. This CDR3 is built from 13 residues. CDR1 is SGHRS, CDR2 YFSETQ, per germline. This CDR3 is CASSLGLEAEAFF. As DNA, the CDR3 is TGCGCCAGCAGCTTGGGCCTGGAGGCTGAAGCTTTCTTT.

The V call is TRBV15, the J call TRBJ1-3; D perhaps matches TRBD1 (6 bases). Germline V gives CDR1 LNHNV, CDR2 YYDKDF (reference sequence). This CDR3 contains 16 residues. Trimming pared 4 bases from V and 2 bases from J, leaving 15 bases between. The CDR3 nucleotides read TGTGCCACCAGCATTAACAACAGGGAGACTGGAAACACCATATATTTT. This sequence encodes CATSINNRETGNTIYF.

V usage is TRBV2 and J usage is TRBJ1-2; tentative D call: TRBD1 (5 bases). CDR3 length: 12 amino acids. Trimming took off 3 bases at V and 4 bases at J, with 6 bases between the two ends. Germline V gives CDR1 SNHLY, CDR2 FYNNEI. The CDR3 coding sequence is TGTGCCAGCAGTGACCAGGGCTATGGCTACACCTTC. This gives the protein CASSDQGYGYTF.

The rearrangement links TRBV6-5 to TRBJ1-1; D not certain. Deletions cut 2 bases from V and 4 bases from J, with 8 bases between. The length of the CDR3 is 13 residues. Germline CDR1 MNHEY, CDR2 SVGAGI. The CDR3 here is CASSYTGFTEAFF. The CDR3 DNA sequence: TGTGCCAGCAGTTACACGGGATTCACTGAAGCTTTCTTT.

CDR3 region: CASSQDYRVLTDTQYF. In DNA, the CDR3 is TGCGCCAGCAGCCAAGATTATCGGGTACTCACAGATACGCAGTATTTT. This sequence joins TRBV4-1 and TRBJ2-3; no reliable D call. Trimming took 0 bases from V and 2 from J, leaving 12 bases between them. The germline CDR1 and CDR2 sequences are MGHRA and YSYEKL. The CDR3 has 16 residues.

The chain joins TRBV2 to TRBJ1-5; D remains unclear. Germline V gene data show CDR1 as SNHLY and CDR2 as FYNNEI. V lost 2 bases, J lost 0 bases, and 11 bases lay in between. The CDR3 totals 16 residues. The CDR3, as DNA: TGTGCCAGCAGTGAACGTTCGGGGTTTAGCAATCAGCCCCAGCATTTT. It codes for CASSERSGFSNQPQHF.